This T cell receptor beta chain appears in the sequencing data of a study of T cell repertoires in cytomegalovirus infection. Study background: CMV epitopes that were recently identified and HLA-C-restricted were used alongside well-studied HLA-B-restricted ones. A matching HLA type, together with CMV infection, was signaled by public TCR beta signatures. General study points: Clonotype analysis showed dominance of the ex vivo response by HLA-C-restricted CMV-specific TCR beta clonotypes.

TCRdb re-called the reads with MiXCR, one entry per CDR3 protein. Here the sample spans fewer than 25,000 distinct CDR3 sequences, 22% being singletons. The CDR3 is made up of 16 amino acids. Germline lookup yields CDR1 LNHDA and CDR2 SQIVND (reference sequence). The germline V and J ends were trimmed by 2 bases and 5 bases, with 16 bases remaining between them. In this sample, this clonotype turned up many times. The antigen is not known. This material consisted of CD8+ T cells from cultured PBMCs, taken from culture after CMV antigen stimulation. V gene TRBV19 combines with J gene TRBJ2-4; D unresolved. The clonotype originates from a human donor in good health (CMV status not recorded). Some clones in this sample may be carry-over from other donors' samples. CDR3 coding DNA: TGTGCCAGTAGTATAAAACCGGAACGGCAACAAAACATTCAGTACTTC. This gives the protein CASSIKPERQQNIQYF.